The rows below give T cell receptor beta chains drawn from one sample of a study of blood T cell repertoires in COVID-19. Using immunoSEQ multiplex PCR, the repertoire was profiled, and TCRdb retains in-frame clones only, with some absent. The repertoire includes 130,000 or so clones, roughly 80% of them detected once, and 2% to 2.5% sits in the top ten. Source material: PBMCs or T cells enriched from blood (not recorded which). Source of these receptors: a middle-aged man with acute COVID-19. Both conserved end residues are part of each CDR3. D genes are given only for firm matches. Clone size appears in some rows only: once, few, many, or a class for an expanded clone.

D: TRBD2; J: TRBJ2-3; size: .; V: TRBV3-1/TRBV3-2; DNA: TGTGCCAGCAGCCTTACGGGGGGAGATACGCAGTATTTT; CDR3: CASSLTGGDTQYF
D: .; J: TRBJ1-2; size: .; V: TRBV7-9; DNA: TGTGCCCTTAGCGGGGCAGGGTATGGCTACACCTTC; CDR3: CALSGAGYGYTF
D: .; J: TRBJ2-3; size: few; V: TRBV27; DNA: TGTGCCAGCAGTTTTACAGGGCCCAGCACAGATACGCAGTATTTT; CDR3: CASSFTGPSTDTQYF
D: TRBD1; J: TRBJ2-7; size: .; V: TRBV19; DNA: TGTGCCAGTAGTATAGCGGTCGGGACAGCCTACGAGCAGTACTTC; CDR3: CASSIAVGTAYEQYF
D: .; J: TRBJ2-1; size: .; V: TRBV2; DNA: TGTGCCAGCACCGGGGGAGGCTACAATGAGCAGTTCTTC; CDR3: CASTGGGYNEQFF
D: .; J: TRBJ1-4; size: .; V: TRBV6-1; DNA: TGTGCCAGCAGTGAAGGAGGGATTAATAATGAAAAACTGTTTTTT; CDR3: CASSEGGINNEKLFF
D: TRBD2; J: TRBJ2-7; size: .; V: TRBV5-1; DNA: TGCGCCAGCAGCCGCACTAGCGGGAGGTCCTACGAGCAGTACTTC; CDR3: CASSRTSGRSYEQYF
D: .; J: TRBJ1-1; size: few; V: TRBV19; DNA: TGTGCCAGTAGAAGCGGGCCGAACACTGAAGCTTTCTTT; CDR3: CASRSGPNTEAFF
D: .; J: TRBJ2-6; size: few; V: TRBV24-1; DNA: TGTGCCACCAGTGTCCCCCCTTCTTCTGGGGCCAACGTCCTGACTTTC; CDR3: CATSVPPSSGANVLTF
D: .; J: TRBJ2-7; size: .; V: TRBV9; DNA: TGTGCCAGCAGCGTAGTGATGCTAGGAGGGGAGCAGTACTTC; CDR3: CASSVVMLGGEQYF
D: TRBD1; J: TRBJ1-4; size: once; V: TRBV28; DNA: TGTGCCAGCAGTTTTCCCCAGGGACAGGGCGTGTTGGGGGAAAAACTGTTTTTT; CDR3: CASSFPQGQGVLGEKLFF
D: TRBD1; J: TRBJ2-2; size: .; V: TRBV7-9; DNA: TGTGCCAGCAGCTTAGGGACAGGTCGGACCGGGGAGCTGTTTTTT; CDR3: CASSLGTGRTGELFF
D: TRBD2; J: TRBJ2-3; size: .; V: TRBV5-1; DNA: TGCGCCAGCAGCTTGGATAGCGGGAGTGATACGCAGTATTTT; CDR3: CASSLDSGSDTQYF
D: TRBD2; J: TRBJ2-7; size: .; V: TRBV6-5; DNA: TGTGCCAGCAGTTACGCGGCTAGCGGCTCCTACGAGCAGTACTTC; CDR3: CASSYAASGSYEQYF
D: TRBD2; J: TRBJ2-5; size: .; V: TRBV27; DNA: TGTGCCAGCACCTCACCGGGACTAGGGGAGACCCAGTACTTC; CDR3: CASTSPGLGETQYF
D: TRBD1; J: TRBJ1-1; size: .; V: TRBV9; DNA: TGTGCCAGCGCCGGGACAGGAGCGAACACTGAAGCTTTCTTT; CDR3: CASAGTGANTEAFF
D: .; J: TRBJ1-1; size: few; V: TRBV7-2; DNA: TGTGCCAGCAGCTTCTATATACACACTGAAGCTTTCTTT; CDR3: CASSFYIHTEAFF
D: .; J: TRBJ1-1; size: .; V: TRBV9; DNA: TGTGCCAGCAGCCCCTCGGGGACTGAAGCTTTCTTT; CDR3: CASSPSGTEAFF
D: TRBD2; J: TRBJ2-7; size: .; V: TRBV5-1; DNA: TGCGCCAGCAGCGTCAAGACTAGCGGGGGGAGCCTACAGTACTTC; CDR3: CASSVKTSGGSLQYF
D: .; J: TRBJ2-2; size: once; V: TRBV14; DNA: TGTGCCAGCAGCCAAACAGGGAGCACCGGGGAGCTGTTTTTT; CDR3: CASSQTGSTGELFF
D: .; J: TRBJ1-4; size: .; V: TRBV5-1; DNA: TGCGCCAGCAGCCCCTCAGGGGTTCCCGGGGAAAAACTGTTTTTT; CDR3: CASSPSGVPGEKLFF
D: TRBD1; J: TRBJ2-2; size: .; V: TRBV11-1; DNA: TGTGCCAGCAGCTTACGACAGGGGGTAACCGGGGAGCTGTTTTTT; CDR3: CASSLRQGVTGELFF